This T cell receptor (beta chain) was captured by sequencing in a study of blood T cell repertoires in COVID-19. This table comes from immunoSEQ multiplex PCR, and its TCRdb copy is limited to in-frame clones, with some not included. The table records about 200,000 clones, roughly 84% of them present only once. The germline V gene encodes CDR1 MNHEY and CDR2 SVGAGI. V lost 5 bases and J 3 bases, leaving 10 bases between the germline ends. The CDR3 is 13 residues long. The rearrangement joins TRBV6-5 to TRBJ1-1; D call uncertain. The specimen was peripheral blood. The receptor's source is a man aged 50-59 years with COVID-19, enrolled during active disease. The CDR3 DNA sequence: TGTGCCAGCAGTACCCAGGTGGACACTGAAGCTTTCTTT. This sequence encodes CASSTQVDTEAFF.